These 18 T cell receptor beta chains were sequenced from one sample in a study of tumor-infiltrating lymphocytes in primary liver carcinoma. Starting material for RNA and DNA co-extraction consisted of about 20-32 mg of unsorted bulk tissue. Total RNA (roughly 550 ng) served as template for TCR beta cDNA synthesis primed by a constant-region primer. Three nested multiplex PCR rounds, a slightly modified ARM-PCR, produced the libraries for TCR beta. Two initial PCR rounds of roughly 10 cycles each paired TRBV1-TRBV30 forward primers with a C-beta reverse primer. In TCRdb, the multiplex PCR reads were re-called with MiXCR into one record per CDR3 protein. The sample lists about 70,000 distinct CDR3 sequences, roughly three quarters occurring once. The material sequenced was liver tumor tissue from sampling region 4. Subset meaning: tumor region T4, right-lateral pole. Receptor source: a man aged 35-49 years with primary liver carcinoma and hepatitis B virus infection.

Concerning this clonotype itself: An end of the junction does not agree with germline; a read error may underlie this. The gene calls are TRBV12-3 or TRBV12-4 and TRBJ1-2; D is undetermined. The CDR3 length is 12 residues. CDR3 loop: CVSGTGIQDNAF. The CDR3 DNA is TGTGTCAGCGGCACGGGCATTCAAGACAACGCCTTC.

Comment on this clonotype: With a much larger clone just one base away, this may be a read error. This is likely a read error, given that the CDR3 carries no conserved phenylalanine or tryptophan at its end. The rearrangement links TRBV5-1 to TRBJ1-2, with D perhaps TRBD1 (5 bases). Trimming removed 4 bases from V and 6 bases from J, with 10 bases in between. This CDR3 spans 12 amino acids. CDR1 and CDR2 from the germline V gene are SGHRS and YFSETQ. As DNA, the CDR3 is TGCGCCAGCAGCGTTGGAGGGGATGGCTACACCCTC. Residues: CASSVGGDGYTL.

In the case of this clonotype: One junction end disagrees with the germline gene, perhaps due to a read error. The chain has TRBV11-1 and TRBJ2-1; D unclear. The CDR3 consists of 15 residues. The V gene's germline CDR1 is SGHAT and CDR2 FQDESV (reference sequence). The CDR3 DNA reads TGTGCCAGCAGCCTAAAAACTATCCTTTACAATGAGCAGTTATTC. This translates into CASSLKTILYNEQLF. The full variable domain, completed using reference TRBV11-1 and TRBJ2-1, is EAEVAQSPRYKITEKSQAVAFWCDPISGHATLYWYRQILGQGPELLVQFQDESVVDDSQLPKDRFSAERLKGVDSTLKIQPAELGDSAMYLCASSLKTILYNEQLFGPGTRLTVL.

As for this clonotype: This may stem from a read error, because a much larger clone lies one nucleotide away. Here the CDR3 omits its conserved ending phenylalanine or tryptophan, so a read error is the likely source. The chain carries TRBV5-1 and TRBJ1-1; D remains unclear. CDR1 is SGHRS and CDR2 is YFSETQ in the germline V gene. The CDR3 length is 13 residues. V was trimmed by 4 bases and J by 3 bases, leaving 10 bases between them. CDR3 sequence reads: CASSPSPYTEAFL. The CDR3 region has the DNA TGCGCCAGCAGCCCCAGTCCGTACACTGAAGCTTTCCTT.

With regard to this clonotype: A much larger clone differs by one base, so this may be a read error. The J gene is TRBJ2-5, the V gene TRBV5-1; D gene unclear. The CDR3 is made up of 16 amino acids. Between the trimmed V and J ends, which lost 1 base and 4 bases, there was a span of 17 bases. Germline V gene data show CDR1 as SGHRS and CDR2 as YFSETQ. CDR3 DNA: TGCGCCAGCAGCTTGTCGGGTCCCCAAACCCGAGAGACCCAGTACTTC. This sequence encodes CASSLSGPQTRETQYF.

This clonotype was seen at least ten times. The chain is built from TRBV10-2 and TRBJ2-7; 8 positions agree with TRBD1. The trim removed 3 bases at V and 5 bases at J, leaving 15 bases unmatched. Per germline, CDR1 WSHSY and CDR2 SAAADI. CDR3 size: 17 residues. This chain's CDR3 is CASSEETGVGWTNEQYF. The CDR3, as DNA: TGCGCCAGCAGTGAAGAGACAGGGGTTGGCTGGACTAACGAGCAGTACTTC.

A word on this clonotype: A read error may be the cause here, since a much bigger clone is one base away. The genes are TRBV7-9 and TRBJ1-2; a weak D match, TRBD1 (6 bases). The germline gives CDR1 SEHNR, CDR2 FQNEAQ (reference sequence). The CDR3 length is 15 residues. The CDR3 loop reads CASSLGSGGVYDYTF. DNA for the CDR3: TGTGCCAGCAGCTTAGGGTCGGGGGGCGTCTATGACTACACCTTC.

The rearrangement joins TRBV6-5 to TRBJ2-3; D is possibly TRBD2 (6 bases). V was shortened by 6 bases and J by 4 bases, with 20 bases between the two germline ends. Looked up from germline, CDR1 is MNHEY and CDR2 is SVGAGI. There are 16 residues in the CDR3. DNA of the CDR3: TGTGCCAGCAGCTCTTCATGGACTAACGGACCAGATACGCAGTATTTT. Amino acids: CASSSSWTNGPDTQYF.

Remarks on this clonotype: A clone one base away is much larger, so this may be a read error. This chain uses TRBV28 with TRBJ1-2; the D is unclear. The germline CDR1 and CDR2 sequences are MDHEN and SYDVKM. The CDR3 runs 15 residues. This CDR3 is CASSAINSLYYGYIF. As DNA, the CDR3 is TGTGCCAGCAGTGCCATTAACAGCCTCTACTATGGCTACATCTTC.

A note on this clonotype: Germline is not matched at one junction end, which may reflect a read error. The chain combines TRBV12-3 or TRBV12-4 with TRBJ1-5; unclear D gene. This CDR3 spans 14 amino acids. CDR3 loop: CASNLATSDQPQHF. Written as DNA, the CDR3 is TGTGCCAGCAATTTAGCAACCTCGGATCAGCCCCAGCATTTT.

This clonotype was recorded at least ten times. The chain has TRBV6-5 and TRBJ2-5; 9 bases map to TRBD2. Trimming removed 6 bases from V and 4 bases from J; junction bases left unmatched: 6. This CDR3 region has 14 residues. Germline lookup yields CDR1 MNHEY and CDR2 SVGAGI. CDR3 nucleotide sequence: TGTGCCAGCAGCCTGGGACTAGCCCTAGAGACCCAGTACTTC. As protein: CASSLGLALETQYF.

Only one count was recorded for this clonotype. A much more abundant neighbour one base away suggests this may be a read error. CDR3 DNA sequence: TGTGCCAGCAACTTCAACAGGGAGGATACGCAGTATTTT. This translates into CASNFNREDTQYF. This sequence joins TRBV7-3 and TRBJ2-3; D may be TRBD1 (6 bases). Trimming took 7 bases from V and 6 from J, leaving 14 bases between them. The CDR3 has 13 amino acids. Germline V gene lookup returns CDR1 SGHTA and CDR2 FQGTGA.

The sample holds many counts of this clonotype. This chain connects TRBV6-2 or TRBV6-3 to TRBJ1-5, with D unresolved. Germline V gives CDR1 MNHEY, CDR2 SVGEGT. The CDR3 length is 16 residues. V shed 4 bases and J shed 2 bases, with 15 bases lying between them. The CDR3 loop reads CASSFDPAWGNQPQHF. The CDR3 DNA reads as TGTGCCAGCAGTTTTGATCCAGCCTGGGGCAATCAGCCCCAGCATTTT.

This clonotype occurred many times. The chain joins TRBV12-3 or TRBV12-4 to TRBJ2-5, with D hard to call. V shed 6 bases and J shed 5 bases, with 10 bases lying between them. The CDR3 totals 12 residues. The CDR3 spells CASRSAAETQYF. The DNA of the CDR3 is TGTGCCAGCAGGTCGGCTGCGGAGACCCAGTACTTC.

As concerns this clonotype: One end of the junction is discordant with germline, which a read error may explain. The chain couples TRBV6-5 to TRBJ2-5; TRBD2 is a possible D gene (5 bases). Germline V CDR1 and CDR2: MNHEY, SVGAGI. There are 15 residues in the CDR3. As DNA, the CDR3 is TGTGCCAGCACCGGAGAAGGGAGCCGGAAAGAGATCCAGTACTTC. Translating gives CASTGEGSRKEIQYF.

This clonotype has a handful of counts. One end of the junction fails to match germline, which may point to a read error. The CDR3 loop is CASSLGRRSYEQCF. The CDR3 coding sequence is TGTGCCAGCAGTCTAGGACGGCGTTCCTACGAGCAGTGCTTC. This sequence joins TRBV28 and TRBJ2-7, with no clear D. Germline lookup yields CDR1 MDHEN and CDR2 SYDVKM. The CDR3 covers 14 residues. Supplemented by reference TRBV28 and TRBJ2-7, the full variable domain reads DVKVTQSSRYLVKRTGEKVFLECVQDMDHENMFWYRQDPGLGLRLIYFSYDVKMKEKGDIPEGYSVSREKKERFSLILESASTNQTSMYLCASSLGRRSYEQCFGPGTRLTVT.

This clonotype was seen a single time. Its ends do not fully match the called genes, so a read error is possible. The rearrangement uses TRBV4-2 and TRBJ2-1, with a possible D match to TRBD2 (5 bases). The CDR3 is made up of 14 amino acids. Germline V gene sequence: CDR1 LGHNA, CDR2 YNFKEQ. For the CDR3, the DNA is TGTGCCAGCAACCAAGAATCAGAGGGAAGTGAGCAGTTCTTC. This translates into CASNQESEGSEQFF.

This clonotype is deemed medium-sized (0.01 to 0.1%). The rearrangement uses TRBV29-1 and TRBJ1-3; D not certain. Looked up from germline, CDR1 is SQVTM and CDR2 is ANQGSEA. V gave up 4 bases and J gave up 1 base, with 5 bases separating them. The CDR3 length is 12 residues. The CDR3 region is CSVGESGNTIYF. CDR3 in DNA: TGCAGCGTTGGAGAATCTGGAAACACCATATATTTT.